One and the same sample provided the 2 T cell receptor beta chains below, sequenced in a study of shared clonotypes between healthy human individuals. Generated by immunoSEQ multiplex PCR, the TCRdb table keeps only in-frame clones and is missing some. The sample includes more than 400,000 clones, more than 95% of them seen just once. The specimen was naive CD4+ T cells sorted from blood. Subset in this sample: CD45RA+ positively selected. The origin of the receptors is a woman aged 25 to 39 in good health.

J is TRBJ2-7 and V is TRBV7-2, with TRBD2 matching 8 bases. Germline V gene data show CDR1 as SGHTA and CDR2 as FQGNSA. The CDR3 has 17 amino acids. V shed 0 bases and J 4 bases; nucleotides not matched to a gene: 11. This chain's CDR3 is CASSLARRQRENYEQYF. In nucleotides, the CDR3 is TGTGCCAGCAGCTTAGCTCGGAGACAGCGGGAGAATTACGAGCAGTACTTC.

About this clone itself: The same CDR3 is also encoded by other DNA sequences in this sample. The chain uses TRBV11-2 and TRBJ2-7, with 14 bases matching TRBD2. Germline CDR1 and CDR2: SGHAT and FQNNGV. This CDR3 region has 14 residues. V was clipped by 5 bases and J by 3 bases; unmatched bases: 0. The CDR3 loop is CASSGLAGGYEQYF. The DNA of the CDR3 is TGTGCCAGCAGCGGACTAGCGGGAGGCTACGAGCAGTACTTC.